This T cell receptor beta chain came from a study of blood T cells in healthy people across ages. For the study at large: Template switching recovered approximately one barcoded beta molecule for every two T cells. Study outcomes and limitations: Both higher diversity and more naive CD4+ cells marked long-lived donors when set against aged donors.

Of note for this clonotype: Its antigen is undetermined.

Extracted total RNA amounted to at least 5.5 micrograms for each sample. A J-beta primer mix and a sample-barcoded 5' primer were used in a second PCR of roughly 6 to 12 cycles. TCRdb reprocessed the 5' RACE reads with MiXCR, giving one entry per CDR3 protein. The sample lists 1.5 million to 2 million distinct CDR3 sequences, under 30% occurring once. The origin of this receptor is a woman in her 30s in good health. Sequencing input: blood.

CDR3 DNA sequence: TGTGCCAGCAGACCCCCCGTAGAGACCACTGAAGCTTTCTTT. Its translation is CASRPPVETTEAFF. This chain joins TRBV6-6 and TRBJ1-1, with no clear D. V was shortened by 6 bases and J by 4 bases, with 15 bases between the two germline ends. CDR1 and CDR2 from the germline V gene are MNHNY and SVGAGI (reference sequence). The CDR3 runs to 14 residues.